This TCR beta chain was observed in a study of T cell responses to AZD1222 COVID-19 vaccine. Germline CDR1 reads WNHNN; CDR2 reads SYGVQD (reference sequence). Between the trimmed V and J ends, which lost 0 bases and 1 base, there was a span of 11 bases. There are 16 residues in the CDR3. Sequenced by immunoSEQ multiplex PCR; TCRdb stores in-frame clones only, minus some. Of 85,000 or so clones listed, around 83% are singletons. This chain joins TRBV10-1 and TRBJ2-3; D is possibly TRBD1 (5 bases). This sequence originates from an adult who received the AZD1222 COVID-19 vaccine. Here the sequenced sample was peripheral blood, taken 28 days after the second AZD1222 dose. CDR3 loop: CASSESAGMGTDTQYF. The CDR3 DNA follows: TGCGCCAGCAGTGAGTCGGCAGGGATGGGCACAGATACGCAGTATTTT.